This TCR beta chain was sequenced during a study of PD-1 blockade in classical Hodgkin lymphoma. Every single patient, without exception, relapsed after autologous stem cell transplantation, and brentuximab vedotin exposure varied. The CDR3 has 13 residues. CDR1 is SGHNT, CDR2 YENEEA, per germline. V lost 4 bases and J lost 2, with 6 bases in between. TCRdb's copy holds only in-frame clones and misses some; the assay was immunoSEQ multiplex PCR. This sample has about 61,000 clones, with 80% to 90% found just once. Turning to this clone: Its antigen is currently unknown.

Overall study findings and caveats: In newly diagnosed patients, baseline TCR diversity was reportedly below that of healthy donors. The origin of the repertoire differences remains undefined, with disease activity or prior therapy as possible causes.

This rearrangement joins TRBV11-3 to TRBJ1-3; D gene unclear. The receptor was derived from a human donor with classical Hodgkin lymphoma. Sequences were derived from peripheral blood mononuclear cells (PBMCs), sampled at baseline. The CDR3 loop is CASSSQPGNTIYF. CDR3 bases: TGTGCCAGCAGCTCACAACCTGGAAACACCATATATTTT.